This T cell receptor beta chain appears in the sequencing data of a study of beta chain features in type 1 diabetes. The investigators reverse transcribed all of the isolated RNA, so they sequenced expressed TCRB transcripts. Naive, central memory and regulatory T cell samples yielded about 3.9 million reads on average. TCRdb keeps only in-frame clones here, not all; method: immunoSEQ multiplex PCR. Among about 260,000 clones listed, roughly 22% were seen once. Study-level findings and limits: Shortening of TCRB CDR3s, moderate but significant, appeared in all four CD4+ subsets of Type 1 diabetes patients.

With regard to this clone: Its matching antigen is unknown.

The CDR3 spans 14 residues. Germline V lookup: CDR1 SGDLS, CDR2 YYNGEE. Trimming left V 6 bases short and J 3 bases short, with 13 bases between. This sequence was found in a woman aged 40 to 50 with type 1 diabetes. Sequencing was done on a sample of naive CD4+ T cells from blood. This chain connects TRBV9 to TRBJ1-5; possibly TRBD1 for D (6 bases). CDR3: CASTQGPDNQPQHF. The CDR3 DNA reads TGTGCCAGCACACAGGGACCGGACAATCAGCCCCAGCATTTT. Drawing the rest from reference TRBV9 and TRBJ1-5, the complete variable domain is DSGVTQTPKHLITATGQRVTLRCSPRSGDLSVYWYQQSLDQGLQFLIQYYNGEERAKGNILERFSAQQFPDLHSELNLSSLELGDSALYFCASTQGPDNQPQHFGDGTRLSIL.